Shown below are 13 T cell receptor beta chains from a single sample sequenced in a study of blood T cells in healthy people across ages. For the second PCR, which ran for about 7 to 11 cycles, a sample-barcoded 5' primer and a J-beta primer mix were used. Via MiXCR, TCRdb re-called the 5' RACE reads, giving one row per CDR3 protein. The profile covers some 800,000 distinct CDR3 sequences, with roughly 44% appearing a single time and under 20% taken by the ten largest. Sequenced material: blood. The receptors were gathered from a man between 60 and 70 years old in good health.

This clonotype was recorded a few times. The chain links TRBV12-3 or TRBV12-4 to TRBJ1-2; D is uncertain. Trimming took 6 bases from V and 10 from J, leaving 18 bases between them. The CDR3 covers 13 residues. CDR3 DNA: TGTGCCAGCAGGCCCCTCGGGGTACCGAACTACACCTTC. Translating gives CASRPLGVPNYTF.

The CDR3 nucleotides are TGCGCCAGCAGCCAAAAGTTACAGGGGGCCACAGATACGCAGTATTTT. Its translation: CASSQKLQGATDTQYF. The chain employs TRBV5-1 and TRBJ2-3; 9 nucleotides agree with TRBD1. The trim removed 4 bases at V and 2 bases at J, leaving 8 bases unmatched. Germline CDR1 SGHRS, CDR2 YFSETQ. The CDR3 runs to 16 residues.

The table lists this clonotype with a few counts. The rearrangement links TRBV20-1 to TRBJ2-3; no firm D call. The CDR3 loop spans 14 amino acids. V was pared by 5 bases and J by 5 bases, with 17 bases between. Germline V CDR1 and CDR2: DFQATT, SNEGSKA (reference sequence). CDR3 region: CSALSRLGKDTQYF. The CDR3 DNA sequence: TGCAGTGCTCTTTCTAGATTGGGTAAAGATACGCAGTATTTT.

V gene TRBV3-1 combines with J gene TRBJ2-1, with TRBD2 matching over 10 bases. The V gene end was trimmed by 6 bases and the J gene end by 7 bases; junction bases not matched to a gene: 3. CDR1 is LGHDT and CDR2 is YNNKEL in the germline V gene (reference sequence). This CDR3 comprises 13 residues. The CDR3 spells CASRSGGANEQFF. The CDR3 coding sequence is TGTGCCAGCAGGAGCGGGGGGGCGAATGAGCAGTTCTTC.

This clonotype has only a few counts. V usage is TRBV6-6 and J usage is TRBJ2-7; D might be TRBD1 (5 bases). Trimming removed 2 bases from V and 2 bases from J, with 13 bases in between. The CDR3 extends over 15 amino acids. Germline loops: CDR1 MNHNY, CDR2 SVGAGI (reference sequence). The CDR3 DNA sequence: TGTGCCAGCAGTTACGTCGACAGAGCAACCTACGAGCAGTACTTC. It encodes CASSYVDRATYEQYF.

The chain employs TRBV24-1 and TRBJ2-5, with 10 bases identical to TRBD2. The CDR3 sequence is 16 residues long. From germline, CDR1 is KGHDR and CDR2 SFDVKD. Trimming took 4 bases from V and 5 from J; bases not matched to a gene: 9. CDR3 amino acids: CATSERASGGRETQYF. CDR3 in DNA: TGTGCCACCAGTGAGCGGGCTAGCGGGGGTCGGGAGACCCAGTACTTC.

This chain links TRBV4-3 with TRBJ2-5, with D possibly matching TRBD2 (5 bases). CDR3 length equals 18 residues. Germline loops: CDR1 LGHNA, CDR2 YSLEER. The germline V and J ends were trimmed by 3 bases and 2 bases, with 22 bases remaining between them. The CDR3 DNA reads as TGCGCCAGCAGCCACTTTCCAAGTCGGGGAAGGATACAAGAGACCCAGTACTTC. Its protein product is CASSHFPSRGRIQETQYF.

The V gene is TRBV20-1, the J gene TRBJ2-7, with D unresolved. V shed 2 bases and J shed 0 bases, with 8 bases lying between them. Per germline, CDR1 DFQATT and CDR2 SNEGSKA (reference sequence). This CDR3 region has 13 residues. The CDR3 DNA follows: TGCAGTGCTAGAAGGCCGAGCTCCTACGAGCAGTACTTC. This translates into CSARRPSSYEQYF.

In this sample, this clonotype turned up a few times. This chain links TRBV7-9 with TRBJ1-4; the D is unclear. The CDR3 has 16 amino acids. V lost 4 bases and J 8 bases, leaving 20 bases between the germline ends. CDR1 is SEHNR, CDR2 FQNEAQ, per germline (reference sequence). The CDR3 DNA sequence: TGTGCCAGCAGCTCCCGGTCGGCCGGCCTAAGAGAAAAACTGTTTTTT. Translation: CASSSRSAGLREKLFF.

The chain combines TRBV29-1 with TRBJ2-4, with D possibly matching TRBD2 (7 bases). V dropped 4 bases and J dropped 13 bases, with 23 bases sitting between them. Germline lookup yields CDR1 SQVTM and CDR2 ANQGSEA. The CDR3 covers 14 residues. The CDR3 sequence: CSVGSAGAFDVQYF. The DNA of the CDR3 is TGCAGCGTTGGGTCGGCGGGGGCCTTCGACGTGCAGTACTTC.

This clonotype was seen ten or more times. The rearrangement links TRBV28 to TRBJ2-4; weak D call: TRBD2 (5 bases). This CDR3 has 15 residues. Germline CDR1 reads MDHEN; CDR2 reads SYDVKM. V was trimmed by 5 bases and J by 8 bases, leaving 19 bases between them. The DNA for the CDR3 is TGTGCCAGCAGTCTGAAGCAGGCGGGTAGGGACATTCAGTACTTC. This translates into CASSLKQAGRDIQYF.

This clonotype turned up a few times. The chain carries TRBV7-2 and TRBJ2-7; the D is unclear. This CDR3 spans 11 amino acids. The germline CDR1 and CDR2 sequences are SGHTA and FQGNSA. With 4 bases removed from V and 5 bases from J, the gap between germline ends came to 6 bases. Here the CDR3 reads CASSSFDEQYF. The CDR3 nucleotides read TGTGCCAGCAGCTCGTTCGACGAGCAGTACTTC.

The CDR3 region is CASSLRSTSGGPQETQYF. CDR3 bases: TGTGCCAGCAGTTTAAGATCGACTAGCGGGGGGCCTCAAGAGACCCAGTACTTC. The chain uses TRBV27 and TRBJ2-5, with TRBD2 identical over 13 bases. The CDR3 runs 18 residues. Germline loops: CDR1 MNHEY, CDR2 SMNVEV (reference sequence). V shed 2 bases and J 2 bases; nucleotides not matched to a gene: 8.